The rows below give T cell receptor beta chains drawn from one sample of a study of blood T cell repertoires in COVID-19. Data came from immunoSEQ multiplex PCR; TCRdb stores just in-frame clones and leaves some out. Of around 220,000 clones in the sample, about 90% were seen once. Sequencing was performed on PBMCs or T cells enriched from blood (not recorded which). These receptors originate from a woman aged 30 to 39 with acute COVID-19. The CDR3 runs from the conserved cysteine through the conserved F or W. Each record gives: J gene, V gene, D gene, CDR3 protein, CDR3 DNA. D genes are given only for firm matches.

TRBJ1-1	TRBV7-2	NA	CASSFGRMATEAFF	TGTGCCAGCAGCTTTGGGAGGATGGCCACTGAAGCTTTCTTT
TRBJ2-1	TRBV6-2/TRBV6-3	TRBD2	CASSRGTSDSYNEQFF	TGTGCCAGCAGCCGTGGGACTAGCGACTCCTACAATGAGCAGTTCTTC
TRBJ1-3	TRBV9	NA	CASSPHRDMGGNTIYF	TGTGCCAGCAGCCCCCACAGGGACATGGGGGGAAACACCATATATTTT
TRBJ2-1	TRBV10-1	TRBD2	CASSGIAGNSYNEQFF	TGCGCCAGCAGTGGAATAGCGGGGAACTCCTACAATGAGCAGTTCTTC
TRBJ2-7	TRBV7-8	NA	CASSLAGGGYEQYF	TGTGCCAGCAGCTTAGCCGGGGGAGGCTACGAGCAGTACTTC
TRBJ1-2	TRBV7-9	TRBD1	CASSRGTTGLNYGYTF	TGTGCCAGCAGCCGTGGTACGACAGGGCTCAACTATGGCTACACCTTC
TRBJ2-2	TRBV2	NA	CASRSDIANTGELFF	TGTGCCAGCAGAAGTGACATCGCGAACACCGGGGAGCTGTTTTTT
TRBJ1-3	TRBV11-2	NA	CASSIRASEDTIYF	TGTGCCAGCAGCATACGAGCCTCGGAGGACACCATATATTTT
TRBJ1-1	TRBV29-1	NA	CSGEAGLSNTEAFF	TGCAGCGGTGAGGCAGGCCTTTCGAACACTGAAGCTTTCTTT
TRBJ2-3	TRBV4-1	NA	CASSQQFPDGGRADTQYF	TGCGCCAGCAGCCAACAATTCCCAGACGGGGGTCGGGCAGATACGCAGTATTTT
TRBJ2-7	TRBV7-3	TRBD1	CASSLEGQGFYEQYF	TGTGCCAGCAGCTTAGAGGGACAGGGGTTCTACGAGCAGTACTTC
TRBJ2-7	TRBV19	NA	CASRFTGMSDEQYF	TGTGCCAGTAGATTCACAGGGATGTCGGACGAGCAGTACTTC
TRBJ2-4	TRBV9	NA	CASSPNLGQKNIQYF	TGTGCCAGCAGCCCTAATCTCGGACAGAAAAACATTCAGTACTTC
TRBJ1-1	TRBV25-1	NA	CANSAPQGRYTEAFF	TGTGCCAACTCGGCCCCCCAGGGTCGGTACACTGAAGCTTTCTTT
TRBJ2-7	TRBV3-1/TRBV3-2	TRBD2	CASSQGLAGGYEQYF	TGTGCCAGCAGCCAAGGACTAGCGGGGGGCTACGAGCAGTACTTC
TRBJ2-7	TRBV9	TRBD1	CASSTTGTGYEQYF	TGTGCCAGCAGCACCACCGGGACAGGGTACGAGCAGTACTTC